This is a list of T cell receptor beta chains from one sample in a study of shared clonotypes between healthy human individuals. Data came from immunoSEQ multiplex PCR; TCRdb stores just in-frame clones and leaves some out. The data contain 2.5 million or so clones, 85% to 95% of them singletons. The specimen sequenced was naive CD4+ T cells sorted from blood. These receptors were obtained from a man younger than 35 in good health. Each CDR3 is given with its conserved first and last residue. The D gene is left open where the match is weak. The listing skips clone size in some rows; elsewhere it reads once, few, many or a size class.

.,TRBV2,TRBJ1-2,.,CASSEIGDYGYTF,TGTGCCAGCAGTGAAATAGGGGATTATGGCTACACCTTC
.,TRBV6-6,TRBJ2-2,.,CASSYSGTGELFF,TGTGCCAGCAGTTACTCAGGCACCGGGGAGCTGTTTTTT
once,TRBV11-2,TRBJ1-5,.,CASSLGGDQPQHF,TGTGCCAGCAGCTTAGGGGGCGATCAGCCCCAGCATTTT
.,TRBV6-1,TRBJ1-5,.,CASTQGGNQPQHF,TGTGCCAGTACCCAGGGCGGTAACCAGCCCCAGCATTTT
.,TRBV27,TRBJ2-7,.,CASSLSIVAYEQYF,TGTGCCAGCAGTTTATCAATAGTTGCCTACGAGCAGTACTTC
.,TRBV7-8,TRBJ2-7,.,CASSLTDILYEQYF,TGTGCCAGCAGCTTAACGGACATACTCTACGAGCAGTACTTC
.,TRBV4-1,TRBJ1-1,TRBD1,CASSQVDRGGEAFF,TGCGCCAGCAGCCAAGTGGACAGGGGGGGTGAAGCTTTCTTT
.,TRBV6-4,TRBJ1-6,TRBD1,CASRRQGHSPLHF,TGTGCCAGCAGGAGACAGGGGCATTCACCCCTCCACTTT
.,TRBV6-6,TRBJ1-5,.,CASFLTGSNQPQHF,TGTGCCAGCTTCTTGACAGGTTCGAATCAGCCCCAGCATTTT
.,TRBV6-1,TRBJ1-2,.,CASSEARGQEAGYTF,TGTGCCAGCAGTGAAGCTCGCGGGCAGGAGGCTGGCTACACCTTC
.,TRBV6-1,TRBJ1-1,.,CASSERGTEAFF,TGTGCCAGCAGTGAACGAGGGACTGAAGCTTTCTTT
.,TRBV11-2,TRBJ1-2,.,CASSSVRSLYGYTF,TGTGCCAGCAGCTCGGTCCGGAGTCTCTATGGCTACACCTTC
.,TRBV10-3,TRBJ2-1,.,CAISERNNLGEQFF,TGTGCCATCAGTGAGAGGAACAACCTAGGGGAGCAGTTCTTC
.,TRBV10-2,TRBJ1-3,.,CASSAQGGNTIYF,TGCGCCAGCAGTGCCCAGGGTGGAAACACCATATATTTT
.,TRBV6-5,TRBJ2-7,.,CASSYSALSYEQYF,TGTGCCAGCAGTTACTCGGCCCTCTCCTACGAGCAGTACTTC
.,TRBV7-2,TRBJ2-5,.,CASSFGGGGTETQYF,TGTGCCAGCAGCTTTGGTGGCGGTGGGACAGAGACCCAGTACTTC
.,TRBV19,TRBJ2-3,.,CASGPGTTDTQYF,TGTGCCAGTGGTCCGGGGACAACAGATACGCAGTATTTT
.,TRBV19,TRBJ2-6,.,CASSTPSGHKSGANVLTF,TGTGCCAGTAGTACCCCTTCGGGACACAAATCTGGGGCCAACGTCCTGACTTTC
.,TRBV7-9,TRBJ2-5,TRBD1,CASSLARGLGETQYF,TGTGCCAGCAGCTTAGCCAGGGGGCTTGGGGAGACCCAGTACTTC
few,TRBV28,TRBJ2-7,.,CASSLSSSSSYEQYF,TGTGCCAGCAGTTTATCGAGCAGCTCTTCCTACGAGCAGTACTTC
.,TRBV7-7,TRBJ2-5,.,CASSFNGGETQYF,TGTGCTAGCAGCTTTAATGGGGGAGAGACCCAGTACTTC
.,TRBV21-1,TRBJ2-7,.,CASVRDRGLNNHEQYF,TGTGCCAGCGTCCGGGACAGGGGCCTAAATAACCACGAGCAGTACTTC